One and the same sample provided the 30 T cell receptor beta chains below, sequenced in a study of cytomegalovirus exposure and HLA in healthy donors. PCR involved 60 Vbeta and 13 Jbeta primers. Produced via immunoSEQ multiplex PCR; TCRdb's table is partial and in-frame only. The sample includes 250,000 to 350,000 clones, approximately 90% of them seen just once. The sequenced sample was PBMCs. These receptor sequences come from a man aged 35 to 55 in good health and CMV-seropositive.

This chain links TRBV7-9 with TRBJ2-7; D is possibly TRBD2 (6 bases). CDR3 length: 15 residues. Trimming left V 5 bases short and J 0 bases short, with 14 bases between. CDR1 and CDR2 (germline): SEHNR, FQNEAQ (reference sequence). CDR3 coding DNA: TGTGCCAGCAGCCGCCCGATCGGGAGCTCCTACGAGCAGTACTTC. This sequence encodes CASSRPIGSSYEQYF. Using reference TRBV7-9 and TRBJ2-7 for the parts outside the CDR3, the full variable domain is DTGVSQNPRHKITKRGQNVTFRCDPISEHNRLYWYRQTLGQGPEFLTYFQNEAQLEKSRLLSDRFSAERPKGSFSTLEIQRTEQGDSAMYLCASSRPIGSSYEQYFGPGTRLTVT.

This chain connects TRBV14 to TRBJ2-7; 7 bases align to TRBD2. The CDR3 spans 13 residues. Germline V gives CDR1 SGHDN, CDR2 FVKESK. The J segment lost 7 bases and the V segment lost 1 base, leaving 4 bases of the junction unmatched. The CDR3 bases are TGTGCCAGCAGCCAAGTACTAGCGACGGAGCAGTACTTC. Protein product: CASSQVLATEQYF.

The rearrangement joins TRBV6-4 to TRBJ2-3; tentatively, D is TRBD2 (5 bases). Germline loops: CDR1 MRHNA, CDR2 SNTAGT. V lost 5 bases to trimming and J lost 4 bases, with 10 bases between them. CDR3 size: 13 residues. The CDR3 DNA follows: TGTGCCAGCAGTTCAACTAGGGCAGATACGCAGTATTTT. It codes for CASSSTRADTQYF.

J is TRBJ1-5 and V is TRBV4-3; weak D call: TRBD1 (6 bases). Germline CDR1 and CDR2: LGHNA and YSLEER. The V gene lost 0 bases and the J gene lost 3 bases, with 12 bases spanning the gap. The CDR3 spans 16 residues. CDR3 DNA sequence: TGCGCCAGCAGCCAAGATACAGGGCAGGTCAATCAGCCCCAGCATTTT. Protein product: CASSQDTGQVNQPQHF.

The chain is built from TRBV18 and TRBJ1-1; TRBD1 agrees at 8 bases. CDR1 and CDR2 from the germline V gene are KGHSH and LQKENI. The CDR3 has 17 amino acids. J was trimmed by 5 bases and V by 3 bases; bases with no gene match: 14. In DNA form, the CDR3 reads TGTGCCAGCTCACCCAGCGCAGGGGGCGCAGGGTGGACTGAAGCTTTCTTT. Protein sequence: CASSPSAGGAGWTEAFF.

On this clone: At one end, the junction sequence differs from germline, possibly due to a read error. The rearrangement links TRBV4-2 to TRBJ2-7; TRBD2 matches 12 bases. Germline V gives CDR1 LGHNA, CDR2 YNFKEQ. The CDR3 consists of 13 residues. CDR3 sequence: CASSFGLAGIGLF. DNA of the CDR3: TGTGCCAGCAGCTTCGGACTAGCGGGAATCGGACTTTTC.

J is TRBJ2-7 and V is TRBV27, with 9 bases identical to TRBD1. CDR1 and CDR2 (germline): MNHEY, SMNVEV (reference sequence). This CDR3 spans 16 amino acids. V lost 2 bases to trimming and J lost 2 bases; unmatched junction nucleotides: 7. The CDR3 loop reads CASSLDFGTGTYEQYF. CDR3 sequence (DNA): TGTGCCAGCAGTTTAGATTTCGGGACAGGGACCTACGAGCAGTACTTC.

V is TRBV7-8 and J is TRBJ2-7; TRBD1 matches at 7 bases. This CDR3 region has 14 residues. The V gene end was trimmed by 1 base and the J gene end by 6 bases; junction bases not matched to a gene: 6. Germline CDR1 and CDR2: SGHVS and FQNEAQ. This chain's CDR3 is CASSLDRGLIEQYF. Written as DNA, the CDR3 is TGTGCCAGCAGCTTAGACAGGGGCCTTATCGAGCAGTACTTC.

This clone was seen a handful of times. The chain uses TRBV6-1 and TRBJ2-5, with 8 bases fitting TRBD1. V lost 3 bases to trimming and J lost 4 bases; unmatched junction nucleotides: 4. The germline V gene encodes CDR1 MNHNS and CDR2 SASEGT. The CDR3 length is 14 residues. CDR3 sequence reads: CASSDRGRGETQYF. The CDR3 DNA reads TGTGCCAGCAGTGACAGGGGGCGCGGAGAGACCCAGTACTTC.

The chain joins TRBV18 to TRBJ1-1; D is uncertain. The germline CDR1 and CDR2 sequences are KGHSH and LQKENI. V lost 4 bases and J lost 0, with 12 bases in between. This CDR3 spans 15 amino acids. This CDR3 reads CASSQSEVLNTEAFF. The CDR3 DNA is TGTGCCAGCTCACAATCGGAGGTCCTGAACACTGAAGCTTTCTTT.

The rearrangement links TRBV9 to TRBJ2-1, with 7 bases lining up with TRBD2. Losses at the gene ends were 4 bases for V and 3 bases for J; bases not matched to a gene: 7. This CDR3 region has 15 residues. CDR1 and CDR2 (germline): SGDLS, YYNGEE. CDR3 residues: CASSPPAGFYNEQFF. The CDR3 nucleotides are TGTGCCAGCAGCCCACCAGCGGGGTTCTACAATGAGCAGTTCTTC.

The CDR3 nucleotides are TGTGCCACCAGCAGGAGAGGGATCCCTGGCTACACCTTC. Its protein is CATSRRGIPGYTF. The gene calls are TRBV15 and TRBJ1-2, with D unclear. Trimming shortened V by 3 bases and J by 7 bases, and 12 bases separated the two germline ends. The CDR3 covers 13 residues. Germline values: CDR1 LNHNV, CDR2 YYDKDF (reference sequence).

V and J are TRBV5-1 and TRBJ2-5; TRBD1 aligns across 10 bases. The germline V gene encodes CDR1 SGHRS and CDR2 YFSETQ. The CDR3 totals 15 residues. V lost 4 bases, J lost 1 base, and 4 bases stayed unmatched. The CDR3 reads CASSTGQGSQETQYF. CDR3 nucleotide sequence: TGCGCCAGCAGCACGGGACAGGGGAGCCAAGAGACCCAGTACTTC.

This clone was detected only a few times. This chain's CDR3 is CASSLVGTGSIQPQHF. In DNA, the CDR3 is TGTGCCAGCAGCTTGGTGGGGACAGGGAGTATTCAGCCCCAGCATTTT. The chain carries TRBV5-5 and TRBJ1-5; TRBD1 agrees at 9 bases. CDR3 length: 16 residues. CDR1 is SGHKS and CDR2 is YYEKEE in the germline V gene (reference sequence). J gave up 6 bases and V 0 bases, and 7 bases lay outside the gene matches.

This clone was seen ten or more times. CDR3 sequence: CASSLSVYEQYF. The CDR3 DNA sequence: TGTGCCAGCAGCTTGTCGGTCTACGAGCAGTACTTC. The chain joins TRBV5-6 to TRBJ2-7; no firm D call. The CDR3 is 12 amino acids. V lost 1 base and J lost 3, with 5 bases in between. CDR1 is SGHDT and CDR2 is YYEEEE in the germline V gene.

As concerns this clone: At the DNA level, this CDR3 is encoded by other sequences in the same sample as well. CDR3 residues: CASRLGRTEAFF. The CDR3, as DNA: TGTGCCAGCAGGCTGGGGAGAACTGAAGCTTTCTTT. This chain links TRBV4-2 with TRBJ1-1; D call uncertain. CDR1 LGHNA and CDR2 YNFKEQ come from the germline V gene. CDR3 length: 12 amino acids. Between the trimmed V and J ends, which lost 6 bases and 5 bases, there was a span of 10 bases.

The chain has TRBV28 and TRBJ2-7; no definite D call. The CDR3 is made up of 13 amino acids. V was pared by 4 bases and J by 3 bases, with 10 bases between. Germline V CDR1 and CDR2: MDHEN, SYDVKM. The CDR3 sequence: CASSYGLNYEQYF. For the CDR3, the DNA is TGTGCCAGCAGTTACGGTTTGAACTACGAGCAGTACTTC.

V and J are TRBV7-2 and TRBJ2-1; D possibly corresponds to TRBD2 (6 bases). Germline V gene sequence: CDR1 SGHTA, CDR2 FQGNSA. Trimming shortened V by 3 bases and J by 9 bases, and 18 bases separated the two germline ends. The CDR3 has 15 residues. In nucleotides, the CDR3 is TGTGCCAGCAGCTTTTTAGCGGAGAGGTATAGTGAGCAGTTCTTC. The encoded protein is CASSFLAERYSEQFF.

The V and J genes are TRBV28 and TRBJ1-5, with TRBD1 identical over 10 bases. Germline assignment: CDR1 MDHEN and CDR2 SYDVKM. The CDR3 spans 16 residues. The J segment lost 7 bases and the V segment lost 4 bases, leaving 10 bases of the junction unmatched. CDR3 in amino acids: CASSSSTGGLGQPQHF. CDR3 nucleotides: TGTGCCAGCAGTTCCTCGACAGGGGGCCTTGGACAGCCCCAGCATTTT. The entire variable domain, with the rest obtained from reference TRBV28 and TRBJ1-5, is as follows: DVKVTQSSRYLVKRTGEKVFLECVQDMDHENMFWYRQDPGLGLRLIYFSYDVKMKEKGDIPEGYSVSREKKERFSLILESASTNQTSMYLCASSSSTGGLGQPQHFGDGTRLSIL.

The V call is TRBV2, the J call TRBJ1-3; TRBD1 aligns across 10 bases. CDR3 length equals 16 residues. The germline V gene encodes CDR1 SNHLY and CDR2 FYNNEI. Trimming took 5 bases from V and 4 from J; bases not matched to a gene: 8. The CDR3, as DNA: TGTGCCAGCAGTCCCCGACAGGGGGCTATGGGAAACACCATATATTTT. The encoded protein is CASSPRQGAMGNTIYF. The full variable domain, rest sourced from reference TRBV2 and TRBJ1-3, is EPEVTQTPSHQVTQMGQEVILRCVPISNHLYFYWYRQILGQKVEFLVSFYNNEISEKSEIFDDQFSVERPDGSNFTLKIRSTKLEDSAMYFCASSPRQGAMGNTIYFGEGSWLTVV.

DNA for the CDR3: TGTGCCAGCAGCCAATGGGGTAGCGGGAGCCACGAGCAGTACTTC. As protein: CASSQWGSGSHEQYF. V gene TRBV14 combines with J gene TRBJ2-7, with 9 bases matching TRBD2. This CDR3 is built from 15 residues. CDR1 and CDR2 (germline): SGHDN, FVKESK. V was clipped by 2 bases and J by 5 bases; unmatched bases: 7.

V usage is TRBV27 and J usage is TRBJ2-2; 7 bases match TRBD2. The V segment lost 6 bases and the J segment 7 bases; nucleotides outside the gene matches: 14. CDR1 and CDR2 from the germline V gene are MNHEY and SMNVEV (reference sequence). The CDR3 totals 16 residues. The CDR3 loop is CASSPRGRALGGELFF. For the CDR3, the DNA is TGTGCCAGCAGCCCCCGGGGGAGGGCCTTGGGCGGGGAGCTGTTTTTT.

The V and J genes are TRBV9 and TRBJ2-3, with 9 bases that match TRBD1. This CDR3 has 14 amino acids. Germline V lookup: CDR1 SGDLS, CDR2 YYNGEE. The junction had 9 bases not matched to a gene; V was cut back by 7 bases and J by 6 bases. CDR3 sequence reads: CASAPGQGSDTQYF. The CDR3 bases are TGTGCCAGCGCTCCGGGACAGGGATCCGATACGCAGTATTTT.

The V call is TRBV7-2, the J call TRBJ2-7; 15 bases are a match to TRBD2. The CDR3 is made up of 16 amino acids. The germline V gene has CDR1 SGHTA and CDR2 FQGNSA. The V segment lost 5 bases and the J segment 4 bases; nucleotides outside the gene matches: 6. CDR3 in amino acids: CASSPGTSGRLYEQYF. DNA of the CDR3: TGTGCCAGCAGCCCTGGGACTAGCGGGAGGCTGTACGAGCAGTACTTC.

J is TRBJ1-1 and V is TRBV7-3; TRBD1 matches at 9 bases. Germline V gene lookup returns CDR1 SGHTA and CDR2 FQGTGA. The CDR3 runs to 16 residues. V lost 5 bases and J lost 6; bases outside the gene matches: 13. The CDR3 spells CASSPNPTGGSAEAFF. The CDR3 bases are TGTGCCAGCAGCCCCAACCCGACAGGGGGGTCCGCTGAAGCTTTCTTT.

The chain recombines TRBV7-2 with TRBJ2-1, with 8 nucleotides matching TRBD2. The length of the CDR3 is 15 residues. Germline trimming cut 5 bases from V and 4 bases from J; bases unmatched to any gene: 7. In germline, CDR1 is SGHTA, CDR2 FQGNSA. DNA for the CDR3: TGTGCCAGCAGCCCGGTAGCGGGGATATACAATGAGCAGTTCTTC. It codes for CASSPVAGIYNEQFF.

The chain is built from TRBV15 and TRBJ2-3; 13 bases fit TRBD2. The CDR3 contains 18 residues. Germline assignment: CDR1 LNHNV and CDR2 YYDKDF (reference sequence). V lost 0 bases to trimming and J lost 3 bases; unmatched junction nucleotides: 6. As DNA, the CDR3 is TGTGCCACCAGCAGAGATAGCGGACTAGCGGGAGCAACAGATACGCAGTATTTT. It codes for CATSRDSGLAGATDTQYF.

V gene TRBV27 combines with J gene TRBJ2-7, with 11 bases identical to TRBD2. Germline CDR1 reads MNHEY; CDR2 reads SMNVEV (reference sequence). J was trimmed by 5 bases and V by 5 bases; bases with no gene match: 5. There are 14 residues in the CDR3. The CDR3 region is CASSRSGRANEQYF. In nucleotides, the CDR3 is TGTGCCAGCAGTCGTAGCGGGAGGGCAAACGAGCAGTACTTC.

This sequence joins TRBV29-1 and TRBJ1-1; perhaps TRBD1 as D (5 bases). Germline assignment: CDR1 SQVTM and CDR2 ANQGSEA. Trimming pared 2 bases from V and 6 bases from J, leaving 10 bases between. This CDR3 is built from 12 residues. The CDR3 here is CSVEQQDPEAFF. CDR3 nucleotides: TGCAGCGTTGAACAACAGGACCCTGAAGCTTTCTTT.

This clone appeared once. The same CDR3 is also encoded by other DNA sequences in this sample. The CDR3 loop is CASSLRETQYF. The CDR3 coding sequence is TGTGCCAGCAGCCTCCGGGAGACCCAGTACTTC. The V call is TRBV28, the J call TRBJ2-5; no definite D call. The V end was cut by 6 bases, the J end by 5 bases, with 7 bases between. Germline V gene data show CDR1 as MDHEN and CDR2 as SYDVKM. The CDR3 is 11 residues long.